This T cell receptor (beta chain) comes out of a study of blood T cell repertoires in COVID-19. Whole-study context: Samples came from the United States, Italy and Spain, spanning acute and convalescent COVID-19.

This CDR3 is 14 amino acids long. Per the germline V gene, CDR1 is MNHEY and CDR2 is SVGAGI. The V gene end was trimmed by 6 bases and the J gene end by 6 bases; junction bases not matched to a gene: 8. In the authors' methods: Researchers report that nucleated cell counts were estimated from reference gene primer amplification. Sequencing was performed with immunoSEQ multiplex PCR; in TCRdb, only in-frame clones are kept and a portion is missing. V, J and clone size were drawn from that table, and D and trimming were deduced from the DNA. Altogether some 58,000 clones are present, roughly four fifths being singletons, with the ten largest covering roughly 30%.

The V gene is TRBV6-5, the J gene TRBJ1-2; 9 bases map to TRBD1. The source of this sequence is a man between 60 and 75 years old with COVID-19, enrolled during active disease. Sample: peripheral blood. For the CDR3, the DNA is TGTGCCAGCAGCTGGACCGGGACAGGGAATGGCTACACCTTC. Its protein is CASSWTGTGNGYTF.